The next 24 T cell receptor beta chains were all read from a single sample in a study of blood T cell repertoires in COVID-19 (dated by TCRdb to about 2020). The library was prepared using the immunoSEQ multiplex PCR assay. TCRdb provides this immuneACCESS table in a form limited to in-frame rearrangements. Some clones are lacking; in checked studies, under half of them reflect an unresolved V gene, and why the rest are absent is not known. In this sample the table shows 250,000 or so clones, 85% to 90% of which occur a single time. About 2.5% of the sample is taken by the ten largest. Input material: peripheral blood. Receptor source: a man aged 30-40 years with COVID-19, enrolled during active disease.

This chain links TRBV7-9 with TRBJ2-5; tentative D call: TRBD2 (5 bases). Trimming pared 5 bases from V and 5 bases from J, leaving 12 bases between. CDR3 length: 13 amino acids. Germline V gene data show CDR1 as SEHNR and CDR2 as FQNEAQ (reference sequence). CDR3 protein: CASSELVRETQYF. The DNA for the CDR3 is TGTGCCAGCAGCGAACTAGTAAGGGAGACCCAGTACTTC.

The J gene is TRBJ2-4, the V gene TRBV5-1, with 7 bases matching TRBD2. CDR1 and CDR2 (germline): SGHRS, YFSETQ. This CDR3 has 17 amino acids. V trimming: 4 bases; J trimming: 0 bases; junction bases outside the gene matches: 10. CDR3 sequence (DNA): TGCGCCAGCAGCGTCACGCCGGGACTATTAGCCAAAAACATTCAGTACTTC. Protein sequence: CASSVTPGLLAKNIQYF.

Details on this clone: Other DNA sequences in the sample encode the same CDR3. The rearrangement joins TRBV7-2 to TRBJ2-2; 13 bases line up with TRBD2. V was pared by 5 bases and J by 8 bases, with 2 bases of the junction left unmatched. This CDR3 spans 14 amino acids. Per germline, CDR1 SGHTA and CDR2 FQGNSA. Here the CDR3 reads CASSPGLAGGELFF. CDR3 DNA: TGTGCCAGCAGCCCGGGACTAGCGGGAGGGGAGCTGTTTTTT.

V gene TRBV15 combines with J gene TRBJ1-6, with 7 bases matching TRBD1. V shed 3 bases, J shed 7 bases, and the junction held 3 bases outside the gene matches. Germline CDR1 and CDR2: LNHNV and YYDKDF (reference sequence). CDR3 length: 14 amino acids. The CDR3 sequence is CATSRGQQNSPLHF. CDR3 nucleotide sequence: TGTGCCACCAGCAGGGGACAGCAAAATTCACCCCTCCACTTT.

The rearrangement links TRBV28 to TRBJ1-4, with 9 bases that match TRBD1. The junction had 13 bases not matched to a gene; V was cut back by 1 base and J by 10 bases. Germline assignment: CDR1 MDHEN and CDR2 SYDVKM. There are 17 residues in the CDR3. CDR3 DNA sequence: TGTGCCAGCAGTTTATTCTCTTCTGGGACAGGGTTTGGAAAACTGTTTTTT. Translating it yields CASSLFSSGTGFGKLFF.

The chain has TRBV5-4 and TRBJ2-7; 7 nucleotides match TRBD1. Germline V lookup: CDR1 SGHNT, CDR2 YYREEE (reference sequence). Trimming cost V 4 bases and J 0 bases; bases outside gene matches: 7. The length of the CDR3 is 15 residues. CDR3 sequence reads: CASSRDSSFSYEQYF. The CDR3 DNA follows: TGTGCCAGCAGCAGGGACAGCAGTTTCTCCTACGAGCAGTACTTC.

This chain links TRBV6-5 with TRBJ2-5; 12 bases line up with TRBD2. This CDR3 is built from 15 residues. V lost 6 bases and J lost 5; bases outside the gene matches: 7. Germline V CDR1 and CDR2: MNHEY, SVGAGI. CDR3 bases: TGTGCCAGCAGCCCGACTAGCGGGAGTGGTGAGACCCAGTACTTC. This encodes CASSPTSGSGETQYF.

The CDR3 region is CASSWVLASTDTQYF. CDR3 DNA: TGTGCCAGCAGTTGGGTACTAGCTAGCACAGATACGCAGTATTTT. V gene TRBV6-2 or TRBV6-3 combines with J gene TRBJ2-3; D possibly corresponds to TRBD2 (6 bases). CDR3 length equals 15 residues. Germline assignment: CDR1 MNHEY and CDR2 SVGEGT. V was trimmed by 4 bases and J by 0 bases, leaving 11 bases between them.

This chain joins TRBV6-6 and TRBJ1-5; 7 bases fit TRBD1. V lost 4 bases, J lost 5 bases, and 11 bases stayed unmatched. This CDR3 has 16 residues. Germline loops: CDR1 MNHNY, CDR2 SVGAGI (reference sequence). This CDR3 reads CASSSPLGTVDQPQHF. The CDR3, as DNA: TGTGCCAGCAGTTCCCCGCTTGGGACAGTAGATCAGCCCCAGCATTTT.

The V gene is TRBV5-1, the J gene TRBJ2-1, with D perhaps TRBD1 (6 bases). The V gene lost 2 bases and the J gene lost 2 bases, with 8 bases spanning the gap. CDR3 size: 14 residues. Germline V gene data show CDR1 as SGHRS and CDR2 as YFSETQ. The CDR3 protein is CASSLQGTYNEQFF. The CDR3 DNA follows: TGCGCCAGCAGCTTACAGGGTACCTACAATGAGCAGTTCTTC.

The V and J genes are TRBV30 and TRBJ2-7; 8 nucleotides agree with TRBD1. Germline values: CDR1 GTSNPN, CDR2 SVGIG (reference sequence). The trim removed 2 bases at V and 6 bases at J, leaving 12 bases unmatched. The CDR3 runs to 15 residues. The CDR3 DNA reads TGTGCCTGGAGTCCTGGCAGGGGGCTAAACGGCGAGCAGTACTTC. Amino acids: CAWSPGRGLNGEQYF.

The genes are TRBV29-1 and TRBJ1-2; tentatively, D is TRBD1 (6 bases). The germline CDR1 and CDR2 sequences are SQVTM and ANQGSEA. This CDR3 is built from 14 residues. Trimming left V 4 bases short and J 6 bases short, with 18 bases between. The CDR3 DNA reads as TGCAGCGTTGCCGGGACACTGGATTCTGATGGCTACACCTTC. The encoded protein is CSVAGTLDSDGYTF. Full variable domain (remainder filled in from reference TRBV29-1 and TRBJ1-2): SAVISQKPSRDICQRGTSLTIQCQVDSQVTMMFWYRQQPGQSLTLIATANQGSEATYESGFVIDKFPISRPNLTFSTLTVSNMSPEDSSIYLCSVAGTLDSDGYTFGSGTRLTVV.

The V gene is TRBV28, the J gene TRBJ2-2; possible D gene TRBD1, 6 bases. Germline CDR1 and CDR2: MDHEN and SYDVKM. The ends were cut back, 3 bases at V and 1 base at J, with 12 bases in the middle. The CDR3 extends over 16 amino acids. This chain's CDR3 is CASSLDGDMNTGELFF. The CDR3 nucleotides read TGTGCCAGCAGTTTGGACGGGGACATGAACACCGGGGAGCTGTTTTTT.

V and J are TRBV6-4 and TRBJ2-1; 8 bases match TRBD1. Trimming at V came to 4 bases and at J to 6 bases, leaving 2 bases not matched to a gene. Looked up from germline, CDR1 is MRHNA and CDR2 is SNTAGT. The CDR3 contains 13 residues. The CDR3 loop reads CASSVQGGNEQFF. CDR3 DNA sequence: TGTGCCAGCAGTGTACAGGGGGGCAATGAGCAGTTCTTC.

This rearrangement joins TRBV28 to TRBJ1-2; the match to TRBD1 covers 9 bases. The CDR3 runs to 15 residues. Germline CDR1 MDHEN, CDR2 SYDVKM. V shed 8 bases and J 5 bases; nucleotides not matched to a gene: 12. CDR3 sequence reads: CASGGTGSFLYGYTF. CDR3 nucleotide sequence: TGTGCCAGCGGCGGGACAGGGTCGTTTTTATATGGCTACACCTTC.

As concerns this clone: This specimen includes other DNA sequences encoding the same CDR3. V usage is TRBV5-4 and J usage is TRBJ1-3; 7 bases agree with TRBD1. The CDR3 contains 16 residues. V shed 0 bases and J 0 bases; nucleotides not matched to a gene: 3. Germline loops: CDR1 SGHNT, CDR2 YYREEE (reference sequence). CDR3 loop: CASSLGQGFSGNTIYF. DNA for the CDR3: TGTGCCAGCAGCTTGGGACAGGGTTTCTCTGGAAACACCATATATTTT.

This rearrangement joins TRBV11-2 to TRBJ2-7; TRBD2 matches at 9 bases. This CDR3 contains 14 residues. Germline-derived CDR1 and CDR2 are SGHAT and FQNNGV. V lost 5 bases, J lost 6 bases, and 8 bases stayed unmatched. The DNA for the CDR3 is TGTGCCAGCAGCGCTAGGACTAGCGTGGGCGAGCAGTACTTC. Its translation is CASSARTSVGEQYF.

The J gene is TRBJ1-2, the V gene TRBV11-1, with a possible D match to TRBD1 (6 bases). Germline lookup yields CDR1 SGHAT and CDR2 FQDESV (reference sequence). V dropped 5 bases and J dropped 3 bases, with 10 bases sitting between them. The CDR3 has 13 residues. CDR3 sequence (DNA): TGTGCCAGCAGCCGACAGGCCCACTATGGCTACACCTTC. Translated: CASSRQAHYGYTF. Drawing the rest from reference TRBV11-1 and TRBJ1-2, the complete variable domain is EAEVAQSPRYKITEKSQAVAFWCDPISGHATLYWYRQILGQGPELLVQFQDESVVDDSQLPKDRFSAERLKGVDSTLKIQPAELGDSAMYLCASSRQAHYGYTFGSGTRLTVV.

This clone was picked up one time. The CDR3 is CASSLDPGDEEKLFF. The CDR3 DNA follows: TGTGCCAGCAGCTTAGACCCGGGGGATGAAGAAAAACTGTTTTTT. The rearrangement links TRBV7-2 to TRBJ1-4; possible D gene TRBD1, 5 bases. The ends were cut back, 1 base at V and 8 bases at J, with 14 bases in the middle. The length of the CDR3 is 15 residues. Germline CDR1 reads SGHTA; CDR2 reads FQGNSA.

The rearrangement joins TRBV28 to TRBJ2-1, with 7 bases lining up with TRBD2. J was trimmed by 10 bases and V by 2 bases; bases with no gene match: 5. This CDR3 is 13 amino acids long. Germline V gene sequence: CDR1 MDHEN, CDR2 SYDVKM. The CDR3 region is CASSLLGGSEQFF. Here the CDR3 DNA reads TGTGCCAGCAGTTTACTGGGCGGGAGCGAGCAGTTCTTC. The complete variable domain, with remaining parts taken from reference TRBV28 and TRBJ2-1, reads DVKVTQSSRYLVKRTGEKVFLECVQDMDHENMFWYRQDPGLGLRLIYFSYDVKMKEKGDIPEGYSVSREKKERFSLILESASTNQTSMYLCASSLLGGSEQFFGPGTRLTVL.

J is TRBJ2-7 and V is TRBV3-1 (or the pseudogene TRBV3-2), with D perhaps matching TRBD2 (5 bases). There are 15 residues in the CDR3. V shed 2 bases and J shed 1 base, with 12 bases lying between them. Germline V gives CDR1 LGHDT, CDR2 YNNKEL (reference sequence). The DNA for the CDR3 is TGTGCCAGCAGCCAATTAGGAGGCTATTCCTACGAGCAGTACTTC. Amino acid sequence: CASSQLGGYSYEQYF.

The rearrangement uses TRBV30 and TRBJ1-3; TRBD1 is a possible D gene (5 bases). The CDR3 sequence is 13 residues long. V was shortened by 0 bases and J by 6 bases, with 9 bases between the two germline ends. Germline CDR1 and CDR2: GTSNPN and SVGIG (reference sequence). The CDR3 nucleotides read TGTGCCTGGAGTGTAACAGGCCCAAACACCATATATTTT. Protein sequence: CAWSVTGPNTIYF. Based on the CDR3 plus reference TRBV30 and TRBJ1-3, the full variable domain is SQTIHQWPATLVQPVGSPLSLECTVEGTSNPNLYWYRQAAGRGLQLLFYSVGIGQISSEVPQNLSASRPQDRQFILSSKKLLLSDSGFYLCAWSVTGPNTIYFGEGSWLTVV.

The chain recombines TRBV7-2 with TRBJ1-5, with 9 bases identical to TRBD1. With V trimmed by 5 bases and J by 3 bases, 8 bases remained unmatched. The CDR3 is made up of 16 amino acids. Looked up from germline, CDR1 is SGHTA and CDR2 is FQGNSA. The CDR3 nucleotides are TGTGCCAGCAGCATTTCCGGGACAGGGAACAATCAGCCCCAGCATTTT. It codes for CASSISGTGNNQPQHF.

The rearrangement uses TRBV13 and TRBJ1-4; 7 bases are a match to TRBD1. With 4 bases clipped from V and 7 bases from J, the junction kept 9 bases outside the gene matches. CDR3 length: 15 residues. The germline V gene has CDR1 PRHDT and CDR2 FYEKMQ (reference sequence). The CDR3 DNA follows: TGTGCCAGCAGCTCCGGGACAGACTTTAGTGAAAAACTGTTTTTT. It is translated as CASSSGTDFSEKLFF.